Below, 32 T cell receptor beta chains from the same sample are listed, as sequenced in a study of control samples from healthy donors and cancer patients. Some clones are missing from TCRdb's copy, which holds only in-frame ones; the method was immunoSEQ multiplex PCR. This sample has approximately 100,000 clones; 90% occur once, and the top ten carry less than 4.5%. The sequenced sample consisted of blood. These receptor sequences come from a young woman in good health.

The chain has TRBV5-1 and TRBJ2-5; D is possibly TRBD2 (6 bases). CDR1 and CDR2 from the germline V gene are SGHRS and YFSETQ. Trimming left V 5 bases short and J 5 bases short, with 16 bases between. This CDR3 contains 14 residues. CDR3 amino acids: CASRAWGEWETQYF. The CDR3 DNA follows: TGCGCCAGCAGGGCTTGGGGGGAGTGGGAGACCCAGTACTTC.

The chain has TRBV9 and TRBJ2-3, with D hard to call. Per germline, CDR1 SGDLS and CDR2 YYNGEE. The CDR3 extends over 14 amino acids. V gave up 5 bases and J gave up 0 bases, with 10 bases separating them. CDR3 amino acids: CASSPQPSTDTQYF. The CDR3 coding sequence is TGTGCCAGCAGTCCACAGCCTAGCACAGATACGCAGTATTTT.

This sequence joins TRBV3-1 (or the pseudogene TRBV3-2) and TRBJ2-6; the match to TRBD2 covers 11 bases. Losses at the gene ends were 4 bases for V and 2 bases for J; bases not matched to a gene: 7. The CDR3 loop spans 18 amino acids. Germline V gene lookup returns CDR1 LGHDT and CDR2 YNNKEL (reference sequence). CDR3 in DNA: TGTGCCAGCAGCCCGGATTTAGCGGGGGGGCCTGGGGCCAACGTCCTGACTTTC. Residues: CASSPDLAGGPGANVLTF.

The chain recombines TRBV25-1 with TRBJ2-2; 8 bases agree with TRBD2. CDR3 length: 14 residues. V lost 2 bases, J lost 5 bases, and 1 base stayed unmatched. The germline gives CDR1 MGHDK, CDR2 SYGVNS. The CDR3 reads CASSEVAGTGELFF. The CDR3, as DNA: TGTGCCAGCAGTGAAGTAGCGGGGACCGGGGAGCTGTTTTTT.

The CDR3 is CASDTGRGETQYF. CDR3 in DNA: TGTGCTAGTGACACAGGGAGGGGTGAGACCCAGTACTTC. The gene calls are TRBV12-5 and TRBJ2-5; tentative D call: TRBD2 (7 bases). The CDR3 runs to 13 residues. Per germline, CDR1 LGHNT and CDR2 FRNRAP. V was cut by 7 bases and J by 5 bases, with 14 bases left in between.

The J gene is TRBJ2-7, the V gene TRBV5-1; D is unclear. V lost 2 bases and J lost 0, with 6 bases in between. This CDR3 contains 13 residues. CDR1 SGHRS and CDR2 YFSETQ come from the germline V gene. The CDR3, as DNA: TGCGCCAGCAGCTTAGTACCCTCCTACGAGCAGTACTTC. This codes for CASSLVPSYEQYF.

The chain employs TRBV18 and TRBJ2-5; D not certain. The germline V gene encodes CDR1 KGHSH and CDR2 LQKENI. With 0 bases removed from V and 3 bases from J, the gap between germline ends came to 5 bases. The CDR3 loop spans 13 amino acids. CDR3 in amino acids: CASSPPNEETQYF. CDR3 in DNA: TGTGCCAGCTCACCACCGAATGAAGAGACCCAGTACTTC. The full variable domain, completed using reference TRBV18 and TRBJ2-5, is NAGVMQNPRHLVRRRGQEARLRCSPMKGHSHVYWYRQLPEEGLKFMVYLQKENIIDESGMPKERFSAEFPKEGPSILRIQQVVRGDSAAYFCASSPPNEETQYFGPGTRLLVL.

This chain joins TRBV6-5 and TRBJ2-3; D might be TRBD1 (5 bases). The CDR3 spans 12 residues. Trimming pared 6 bases from V and 6 bases from J, leaving 10 bases between. CDR1 is MNHEY and CDR2 is SVGAGI in the germline V gene. The CDR3: CASSPYRDTQYF. CDR3 nucleotide sequence: TGTGCCAGCAGCCCCTACAGGGATACGCAGTATTTT.

This CDR3 reads CATSDRSISGGASYNEQFF. The DNA for the CDR3 is TGTGCCACCAGTGACCGATCCATTAGCGGGGGGGCCTCCTACAATGAGCAGTTCTTC. This chain connects TRBV24-1 to TRBJ2-1, with 11 bases lining up with TRBD2. Trimming removed 4 bases from V and 0 bases from J; junction bases left unmatched: 10. The germline gives CDR1 KGHDR, CDR2 SFDVKD. CDR3 size: 19 residues.

V and J are TRBV27 and TRBJ2-2; no definite D call. The CDR3 runs 13 residues. Between the trimmed V and J ends, which lost 2 bases and 7 bases, there was a span of 8 bases. CDR1 MNHEY and CDR2 SMNVEV come from the germline V gene (reference sequence). CDR3 sequence (DNA): TGTGCCAGCAGTTTACCGGTTGGCGGGGAGCTGTTTTTT. Protein: CASSLPVGGELFF.

This clone was seen only once. The chain recombines TRBV19 with TRBJ1-2; TRBD1 aligns across 12 bases. This CDR3 has 15 residues. The J segment lost 5 bases and the V segment lost 6 bases, leaving 7 bases of the junction unmatched. The germline V gene encodes CDR1 LNHDA and CDR2 SQIVND (reference sequence). The CDR3 DNA sequence: TGTGCCAGTAGCTCCGGGACAGGGGGCAGGTATGGCTACACCTTC. The encoded protein is CASSSGTGGRYGYTF.

This rearrangement joins TRBV9 to TRBJ1-5; D not certain. The CDR3 contains 15 residues. Trimming took 3 bases from V and 0 from J, leaving 10 bases between them. Germline V gene lookup returns CDR1 SGDLS and CDR2 YYNGEE. CDR3 protein: CASSGGLYSNQPQHF. The CDR3 nucleotides read TGTGCCAGCAGCGGAGGCCTATATAGCAATCAGCCCCAGCATTTT.

This sequence joins TRBV7-9 and TRBJ2-1, with 8 bases matching TRBD2. The CDR3 totals 17 residues. Per germline, CDR1 SEHNR and CDR2 FQNEAQ (reference sequence). V was clipped by 5 bases and J by 8 bases; unmatched bases: 17. This CDR3 is CASSPYLTSEARDEQFF. CDR3 DNA sequence: TGTGCCAGCAGCCCCTACCTGACTAGCGAAGCGAGGGATGAGCAGTTCTTC.

V usage is TRBV12-3 or TRBV12-4 and J usage is TRBJ1-1; D is possibly TRBD1 (5 bases). This CDR3 contains 13 residues. V lost 7 bases, J lost 4 bases, and 13 bases lay in between. The CDR3 DNA follows: TGTGCCAGCACACTCCAGGGTACCACTGAAGCTTTCTTT. This translates into CASTLQGTTEAFF.

The V and J genes are TRBV6-5 and TRBJ2-2; D not certain. The CDR3 loop spans 12 amino acids. Trimming shortened V by 7 bases and J by 5 bases, and 8 bases separated the two germline ends. Germline CDR1 is MNHEY and CDR2 is SVGAGI. CDR3 sequence: CASKLGTGELFF. The CDR3 DNA follows: TGTGCCAGCAAACTCGGAACCGGGGAGCTGTTTTTT.

The rearrangement joins TRBV28 to TRBJ1-5; D remains ambiguous. This CDR3 spans 15 amino acids. Trimming removed 2 bases from V and 0 bases from J, with 8 bases in between. Looked up from germline, CDR1 is MDHEN and CDR2 is SYDVKM. In DNA form, the CDR3 reads TGTGCCAGCAGTTTAAGCGGAAATAGCAATCAGCCCCAGCATTTT. Its translation: CASSLSGNSNQPQHF.

This chain links TRBV14 with TRBJ1-3; 8 bases are shared with TRBD1. The CDR3 covers 15 residues. V was clipped by 3 bases and J by 3 bases; unmatched bases: 4. Germline loops: CDR1 SGHDN, CDR2 FVKESK. The CDR3 nucleotides read TGTGCCAGCAGCCAGTCAGGGGGCCTTGGAAACACCATATATTTT. This translates into CASSQSGGLGNTIYF. Drawing the rest from reference TRBV14 and TRBJ1-3, the complete variable domain is EAGVTQFPSHSVIEKGQTVTLRCDPISGHDNLYWYRRVMGKEIKFLLHFVKESKQDESGMPNNRFLAERTGGTYSTLKVQPAELEDSGVYFCASSQSGGLGNTIYFGEGSWLTVV.

The gene calls are TRBV6-5 and TRBJ1-5; maybe TRBD1 (6 bases). The V end lost 6 bases, the J end lost 4 bases, and 16 bases lay between the germline ends. Germline V gene sequence: CDR1 MNHEY, CDR2 SVGAGI. The CDR3 is made up of 15 amino acids. The DNA of the CDR3 is TGTGCCAGCAGACCAGGGGCCCTCGATAATCAGCCCCAGCATTTT. It encodes CASRPGALDNQPQHF.

The chain carries TRBV11-2 and TRBJ2-3, with 8 bases that match TRBD2. J lost 2 bases, V lost 3 bases, and 4 bases had no gene match. This CDR3 contains 15 residues. Germline CDR1 and CDR2: SGHAT and FQNNGV. In nucleotides, the CDR3 is TGTGCCAGCAGCTTCGCGGGGGGCCTCACAGATACGCAGTATTTT. Residues: CASSFAGGLTDTQYF.

The chain employs TRBV6-5 and TRBJ1-1, with no clear D. Trimming stripped 4 bases from V and 1 base from J, with 13 bases between. The CDR3 runs to 15 residues. Per the germline V gene, CDR1 is MNHEY and CDR2 is SVGAGI. The CDR3 region has the DNA TGTGCCAGCAGTTCCGTGTTTCGGAAGAACACTGAAGCTTTCTTT. Its protein product is CASSSVFRKNTEAFF.

Only one count was recorded for this clone. The chain employs TRBV6-1 and TRBJ2-1; D not resolved. The V end was cut by 2 bases, the J end by 3 bases, with 5 bases between. Germline values: CDR1 MNHNS, CDR2 SASEGT. The CDR3 consists of 13 residues. The CDR3 DNA reads TGTGCCAGCAGTGAACTAGGCTACAATGAGCAGTTCTTC. The encoded protein is CASSELGYNEQFF.

The V and J genes are TRBV24-1 and TRBJ2-3, with TRBD1 matching over 7 bases. The junction had 2 bases not matched to a gene; V was cut back by 3 bases and J by 0 bases. CDR3 length: 15 amino acids. The V gene's germline CDR1 is KGHDR and CDR2 SFDVKD. CDR3 DNA: TGTGCCACCAGTGATCGACAGGGCAGCACAGATACGCAGTATTTT. Translation gives CATSDRQGSTDTQYF.

The gene calls are TRBV19 and TRBJ1-1, with 7 bases aligning to TRBD1. The CDR3 is made up of 14 amino acids. From germline, CDR1 is LNHDA and CDR2 SQIVND (reference sequence). J gave up 8 bases and V 3 bases, and 9 bases lay outside the gene matches. CDR3 protein: CASSIPLGTDEAFF. DNA for the CDR3: TGTGCCAGTAGTATCCCACTCGGGACAGACGAAGCTTTCTTT.

This CDR3 reads CASSLGDRSFSGNTIYF. The CDR3 nucleotides are TGTGCCAGCAGCTTAGGCGACAGGTCTTTTTCTGGAAACACCATATATTTT. V gene TRBV5-4 combines with J gene TRBJ1-3, with a weak D call TRBD1 (6 bases). This CDR3 is 17 amino acids long. Germline CDR1 SGHNT, CDR2 YYREEE (reference sequence). Trimming shortened V by 2 bases and J by 1 base, and 16 bases separated the two germline ends.

The chain has TRBV5-4 and TRBJ2-7, with 9 nucleotides matching TRBD2. Per germline, CDR1 SGHNT and CDR2 YYREEE (reference sequence). Trimming at V came to 0 bases and at J to 2 bases, leaving 3 bases not matched to a gene. CDR3 length: 15 amino acids. The CDR3 DNA is TGTGCCAGCAGCTTGGGTGGCGGGGGGGCCTACGAGCAGTACTTC. Encoded protein: CASSLGGGGAYEQYF. The whole variable domain, filled in from reference TRBV5-4 and TRBJ2-7, reads ETGVTQSPTHLIKTRGQQVTLRCSSQSGHNTVSWYQQALGQGPQFIFQYYREEENGRGNFPPRFSGLQFPNYSSELNVNALELDDSALYLCASSLGGGGAYEQYFGPGTRLTVT.

As DNA, the CDR3 is TGTGCCAGCAGCTTAAGGTGGAACACTGAAGCTTTCTTT. This sequence encodes CASSLRWNTEAFF. The gene calls are TRBV7-3 and TRBJ1-1; no firm D call. Germline-derived CDR1 and CDR2 are SGHTA and FQGTGA. The germline V and J ends were trimmed by 1 base and 1 base, with 4 bases remaining between them. There are 13 residues in the CDR3.

This chain joins TRBV3-1 (or the pseudogene TRBV3-2) and TRBJ2-7, with 12 bases matching TRBD1. The CDR3 consists of 14 residues. Germline values: CDR1 LGHDT, CDR2 YNNKEL (reference sequence). J was trimmed by 5 bases and V by 6 bases; bases with no gene match: 5. The CDR3 DNA sequence: TGTGCCAGCAGGGGGGACAGGGGGCCCCACGAGCAGTACTTC. This sequence encodes CASRGDRGPHEQYF.

The rearrangement links TRBV3-1 (or the pseudogene TRBV3-2) to TRBJ2-6, with no clear D. CDR3 length: 15 amino acids. The ends were cut back, 3 bases at V and 0 bases at J, with 6 bases in the middle. The germline V gene has CDR1 LGHDT and CDR2 YNNKEL (reference sequence). As DNA, the CDR3 is TGTGCCAGCAGCCATCGTCCCTCTGGGGCCAACGTCCTGACTTTC. It codes for CASSHRPSGANVLTF.

This clone has a single count. V gene TRBV9 combines with J gene TRBJ1-1, with TRBD1 matching 7 bases. CDR1 is SGDLS, CDR2 YYNGEE, per germline. This CDR3 has 17 residues. The J segment lost 1 base and the V segment lost 0 bases, leaving 9 bases of the junction unmatched. The CDR3 loop reads CASSVEAGGRPNTEAFF. DNA for the CDR3: TGTGCCAGCAGCGTAGAGGCAGGGGGTAGGCCGAACACTGAAGCTTTCTTT. Supplemented by reference TRBV9 and TRBJ1-1, the full variable domain reads DSGVTQTPKHLITATGQRVTLRCSPRSGDLSVYWYQQSLDQGLQFLIQYYNGEERAKGNILERFSAQQFPDLHSELNLSSLELGDSALYFCASSVEAGGRPNTEAFFGQGTRLTVV.

The chain couples TRBV5-8 to TRBJ2-7; D gene ambiguous. The CDR3 loop spans 13 amino acids. Trimming pared 0 bases from V and 3 bases from J, leaving 7 bases between. CDR1 and CDR2 from the germline V gene are SGHTS and YDEGEE. The CDR3: CASSLVAGYEQYF. CDR3 sequence (DNA): TGTGCCAGCAGCTTGGTGGCAGGCTACGAGCAGTACTTC.

The chain employs TRBV6-5 and TRBJ1-5; perhaps TRBD1 as D (6 bases). There are 16 residues in the CDR3. Germline lookup yields CDR1 MNHEY and CDR2 SVGAGI. Deletions cut 4 bases from V and 5 bases from J, with 18 bases between. The chain's CDR3 is CASSSAGADGDQPQHF. CDR3 in DNA: TGTGCCAGCAGTTCCGCAGGGGCAGACGGGGATCAGCCCCAGCATTTT.

V and J are TRBV5-6 and TRBJ1-2; D is unclear. In germline, CDR1 is SGHDT, CDR2 YYEEEE. CDR3 length: 14 amino acids. V was pared by 1 base and J by 5 bases, with 12 bases between. In DNA, the CDR3 is TGTGCCAGCAGCTTGAAAGGACGCCAATATGGCTACACCTTC. Translated, it gives CASSLKGRQYGYTF.